This T cell receptor (beta chain) originates from a study of T-cell reconstitution after alpha-beta-depleted transplantation in children. Unique molecular identifiers tagged the TCRbeta library. MiXCR, run by TCRdb on the PCR reads, gives a single entry per CDR3 protein. The sample has about half a million distinct CDR3 sequences; 12% are singletons. Germline CDR1 and CDR2: LNHDA and SQIVND (reference sequence). The CDR3 contains 17 residues. Trimming took 3 bases from V and 0 from J, leaving 17 bases between them. The sample was PBMCs from the stem cell graft donor, taken from the stem cell graft. The chain links TRBV19 to TRBJ1-1; a weak D match, TRBD1 (6 bases). The TCR originated in a human donor who donated a stem cell graft to a child with combined immunodeficiency. The CDR3 here is CASSIKVTGALNTEAFF. DNA for the CDR3: TGTGCCAGTAGTATTAAGGTGACGGGGGCTTTGAACACTGAAGCTTTCTTT. The entire variable domain, with the rest obtained from reference TRBV19 and TRBJ1-1, is as follows: DGGITQSPKYLFRKEGQNVTLSCEQNLNHDAMYWYRQDPGQGLRLIYYSQIVNDFQKGDIAEGYSVSREKKESFPLTVTSAQKNPTAFYLCASSIKVTGALNTEAFFGQGTRLTVV.